This T cell receptor (beta chain) originates from a study of Ad26.COV2.S vaccination and SARS-CoV-2 variants. Measured with immunoSEQ multiplex PCR; TCRdb has only the in-frame clones, and not every one. Of approximately 480,000 clones listed, roughly 85% are singletons. The treatment denotes: over 15 received Ad26.COV2.S at low or high dose, single or two shots; several received placebo; per-sample allocation not given. Sampling happened 63 days after the first vaccine or placebo injection. With regard to this clone: This CDR3 is also generated by other DNA sequences in the sample.

V was shortened by 1 base and J by 6 bases, with 6 bases between the two germline ends. Germline CDR1 SGHTA, CDR2 FQGNSA. The CDR3 spans 12 residues. The chain joins TRBV7-2 to TRBJ1-2; D remains ambiguous. Sequenced here: peripheral blood, sampled in a trial of Ad26.COV2.S vaccine versus placebo. The receptor was isolated from a person between 18 and 59 years old who received the Ad26.COV2.S COVID-19 vaccine or a placebo. CDR3 bases: TGTGCCAGCAGCTTAGGTCGGGATGGCTACACCTTC. This gives the protein CASSLGRDGYTF.